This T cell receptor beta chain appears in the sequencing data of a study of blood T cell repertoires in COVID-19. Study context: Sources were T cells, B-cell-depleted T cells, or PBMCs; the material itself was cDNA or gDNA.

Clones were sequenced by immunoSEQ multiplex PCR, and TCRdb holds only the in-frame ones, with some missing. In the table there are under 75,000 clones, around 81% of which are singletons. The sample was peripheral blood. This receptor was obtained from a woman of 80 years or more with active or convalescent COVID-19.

This CDR3 is CASRTRATEQFF. CDR3 nucleotide sequence: TGTGCCAGCAGAACCAGGGCTACTGAGCAGTTCTTC. The chain couples TRBV12-3 or TRBV12-4 to TRBJ2-1, with D perhaps TRBD1 (5 bases). The V end was cut by 6 bases, the J end by 9 bases, with 12 bases between. The CDR3 sequence is 12 residues long.